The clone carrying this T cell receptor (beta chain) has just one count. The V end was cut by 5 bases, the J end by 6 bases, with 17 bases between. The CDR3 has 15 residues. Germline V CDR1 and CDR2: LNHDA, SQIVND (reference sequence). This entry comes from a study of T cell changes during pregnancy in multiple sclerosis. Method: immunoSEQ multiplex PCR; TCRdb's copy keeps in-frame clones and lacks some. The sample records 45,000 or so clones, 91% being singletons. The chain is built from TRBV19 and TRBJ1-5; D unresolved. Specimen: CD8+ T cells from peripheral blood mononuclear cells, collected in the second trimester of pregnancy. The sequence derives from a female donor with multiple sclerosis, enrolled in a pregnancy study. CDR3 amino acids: CASSSTTVPGQPQHF. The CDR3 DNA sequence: TGTGCCAGTAGTTCTACGACTGTTCCCGGTCAGCCCCAGCATTTT.